This T cell receptor (beta chain) was found in a study of tumor and adjacent non-tumor tissue in lung cancer. No cell sorting was done before RNA was extracted from the tissue. The library came from three nested PCR rounds adapted from ARM-PCR protocols. TCRdb passed the multiplex PCR reads through MiXCR, listing each CDR3 protein once. The sample shows roughly 150,000 distinct CDR3 sequences, around 67% of them seen only once. Germline lookup yields CDR1 SEHNR and CDR2 FQNEAQ (reference sequence). This CDR3 is 14 amino acids long. Trimming cost V 4 bases and J 8 bases, with 17 bases left between them.

Sequencing used lung tumor tissue. This sequence was found in a man in his 60s with small cell lung cancer. This rearrangement joins TRBV7-9 to TRBJ2-5; tentatively, D is TRBD1 or TRBD2 (5 bases each). For the CDR3, the DNA is TGTGCCAGCAGCTCCTCGGGGCTAGAATCCACCCAGTACTTC. As protein: CASSSSGLESTQYF.